This TCR beta chain stems from a study of blood T cell repertoires in COVID-19. Looking at the study overall: Sources were T cells, B-cell-depleted T cells, or PBMCs; the material itself was cDNA or gDNA.

V was shortened by 0 bases and J by 6 bases, with 8 bases between the two germline ends. CDR1 is MNHEY and CDR2 is SVGAGI in the germline V gene. The CDR3 covers 13 residues. In the original analysis: Using reference gene primer amplification, nucleated cell counts were estimated. The assay was immunoSEQ multiplex PCR, and TCRdb's table has in-frame clones only and misses some. V, J and clone size were drawn from that table, and D and trimming were deduced from the DNA. The repertoire holds around 150,000 clones, with around 81% as singletons. This sequence joins TRBV6-5 and TRBJ1-2; D gene unclear. Sample: peripheral blood. This sequence originates from a woman between 55 and 75 years old with active or convalescent COVID-19. The DNA of the CDR3 is TGTGCCAGCAGTTACTCGGCGCGGGATGGCTACACCTTC. This codes for CASSYSARDGYTF.